The sequence of this T cell receptor (beta chain) was determined in a study of blood T cell repertoires in COVID-19. Study summary: Material from acute and convalescent COVID-19 was sourced from the United States, Italy and Spain. From T cells, B-cell-depleted T cells, or PBMCs came the material, which was cDNA or gDNA.

Original methodology: Researchers report that nucleated cell counts were estimated from reference gene primer amplification. Profiling relied on immunoSEQ multiplex PCR, and the TCRdb table lists in-frame clones only, not all of them. From that table come the V and J calls and clone size; the DNA was used to work out D and trimming. This sample yields roughly 180,000 clones, of which about 80% are seen a single time; about 9% belongs to the top ten. J was trimmed by 6 bases and V by 4 bases; bases with no gene match: 7. The germline gives CDR1 LGHDT, CDR2 YNNKEL (reference sequence). The CDR3 covers 15 residues.

The sample comprised peripheral blood. The sequence derives from a woman aged 45-59 years with active or convalescent COVID-19. V usage is TRBV3-1 (or the pseudogene TRBV3-2) and J usage is TRBJ2-1; 9 bases agree with TRBD2. The CDR3 DNA follows: TGTGCCAGCAGCCGTAGGGCGGGGGGGCCCAATGAGCAGTTCTTC. Amino acids: CASSRRAGGPNEQFF.